This T cell receptor (beta chain) was sequenced for a study of early T cells in non-severe SARS-CoV-2 infection. Study-wide context: From unsorted whole blood, bulk RNA was sequenced, and the chains remained unpaired.

The CDR3 sequence is 16 residues long. The V and J ends lost 3 bases and 5 bases, in that order; junction bases with no gene match: 12. The V gene's germline CDR1 is MDHEN and CDR2 SYDVKM. In TCRdb, the 5' RACE reads were re-called with MiXCR into one record per CDR3 protein. The sample contains 56,000 or so distinct CDR3 sequences, approximately 16% of which appear only once. This TCR came from an adult who was a healthcare worker with PCR-confirmed SARS-CoV-2 infection or an uninfected control (not recorded which). V usage is TRBV28 and J usage is TRBJ2-7, with 8 bases that match TRBD2. Sequencing used whole blood, obtained at baseline. The CDR3 DNA is TGTGCCAGCAGTTTTGTAGCGGGGAGACGTATGAACGAGCAGTACTTC. Protein product: CASSFVAGRRMNEQYF.